Detailed here is one T cell receptor beta chain. Its target is unknown. In triplicate, each CD8+ T cell subset was sorted at 300,000 cells per replicate. Among CD8+ T cells, naive ones were CD45RO-CCR7+CD27+CD95-. This record belongs to a study of CXCR3-negative and CXCR3-positive naive CD8 T cells. Study-level results: TRB CDR3s of CXCR3-positive naive cells were more hydrophobic than those of CXCR3-negative naive cells. Cryopreservation partially decreased CXCR3 expression, and most assays used fresh PBMCs.

The CDR3 totals 13 residues. Each TRB cDNA library was prepared by 5' RACE (with UMI labels). TCRdb re-analyzed the 5' RACE reads; it lists each CDR3 protein once, without DNA. Its table records about 50,000 distinct CDR3 sequences. V is TRBV12-3 or TRBV12-4 and J is TRBJ2-7; TCRdb names TRBD1, which stays unverified in the absence of DNA. The clonotype originates from a human donor in good health. Some clones in this sample may be carry-over from other donors' samples. Source material: naive CXCR3+ CD8+ T cells from blood. Regarding subset: CD45RO-CCR7+CD27+CD95- naive CD8+ T cells expressing CXCR3 (TNR3+). CDR3: CASSGTGSYEQYF.